This T cell receptor (beta chain) was observed in a study of beta chain features in type 1 diabetes. This CDR3 has 11 residues. Germline V gene lookup returns CDR1 SQVTM and CDR2 ANQGSEA. Trimming removed 5 bases from V and 6 bases from J, with 11 bases in between. Every bit of the isolated RNA underwent reverse transcription, so sequencing read expressed TCRB transcripts. Using immunoSEQ multiplex PCR, the repertoire was profiled, and TCRdb retains in-frame clones only, with some absent. The sample lists 900,000 or so clones; 15% to 20% were seen once. This clone was recorded a few times. The source material was naive CD4+ T cells from blood. This chain joins TRBV29-1 and TRBJ2-7; D is perhaps TRBD2 (6 bases). This clonotype was sampled from a woman aged 18 to 35 in good health. In DNA form, the CDR3 reads TGCAGCGTTAAAAGCGGGTCCGAGCAGTACTTC. Its translation is CSVKSGSEQYF.